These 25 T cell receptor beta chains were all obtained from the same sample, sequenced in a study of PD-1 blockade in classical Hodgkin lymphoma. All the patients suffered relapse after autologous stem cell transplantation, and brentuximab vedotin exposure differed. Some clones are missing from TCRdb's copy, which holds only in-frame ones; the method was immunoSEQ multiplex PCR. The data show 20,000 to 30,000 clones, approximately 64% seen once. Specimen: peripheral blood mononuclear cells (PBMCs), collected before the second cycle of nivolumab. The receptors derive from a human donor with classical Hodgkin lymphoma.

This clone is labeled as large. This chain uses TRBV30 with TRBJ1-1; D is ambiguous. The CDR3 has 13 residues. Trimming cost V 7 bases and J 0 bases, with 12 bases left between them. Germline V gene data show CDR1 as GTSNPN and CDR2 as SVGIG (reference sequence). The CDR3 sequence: CAYLGRLNTEAFF. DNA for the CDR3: TGTGCCTACCTCGGACGGTTGAACACTGAAGCTTTCTTT. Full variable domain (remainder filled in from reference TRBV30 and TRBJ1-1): SQTIHQWPATLVQPVGSPLSLECTVEGTSNPNLYWYRQAAGRGLQLLFYSVGIGQISSEVPQNLSASRPQDRQFILSSKKLLLSDSGFYLCAYLGRLNTEAFFGQGTRLTVV.

The CDR3 DNA reads as TGTGCCAGCAGCGAAGACCGGGACAGGGGGCGAAGAGTCACGTACACAGATACGCAGTATTTT. Amino acids: CASSEDRDRGRRVTYTDTQYF. The V call is TRBV9, the J call TRBJ2-3; 12 bases match TRBD1. The CDR3 runs to 21 residues. The trim removed 3 bases at V and 2 bases at J, leaving 19 bases unmatched. Germline V gene lookup returns CDR1 SGDLS and CDR2 YYNGEE. The whole variable domain, filled in from reference TRBV9 and TRBJ2-3, reads DSGVTQTPKHLITATGQRVTLRCSPRSGDLSVYWYQQSLDQGLQFLIQYYNGEERAKGNILERFSAQQFPDLHSELNLSSLELGDSALYFCASSEDRDRGRRVTYTDTQYFGPGTRLTVL.

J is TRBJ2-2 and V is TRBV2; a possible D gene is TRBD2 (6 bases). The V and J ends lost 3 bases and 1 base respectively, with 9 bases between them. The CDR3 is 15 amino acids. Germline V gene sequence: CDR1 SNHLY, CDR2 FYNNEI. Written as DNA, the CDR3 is TGTGCCAGCAGTGAGGATAGCGGGAACACCGGGGAGCTGTTTTTT. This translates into CASSEDSGNTGELFF.

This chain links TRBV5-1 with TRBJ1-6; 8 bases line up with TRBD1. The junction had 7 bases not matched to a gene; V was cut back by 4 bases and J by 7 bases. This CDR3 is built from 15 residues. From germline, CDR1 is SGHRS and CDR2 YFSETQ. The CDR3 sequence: CASSTGQDYNSPLHF. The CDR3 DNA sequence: TGCGCCAGCAGCACGGGACAGGATTACAATTCACCCCTCCACTTT.

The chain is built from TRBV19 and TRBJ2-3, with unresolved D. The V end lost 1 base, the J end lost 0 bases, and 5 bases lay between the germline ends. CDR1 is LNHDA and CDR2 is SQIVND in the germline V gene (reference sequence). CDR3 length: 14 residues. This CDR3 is CASSIADSTDTQYF. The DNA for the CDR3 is TGTGCCAGTAGTATAGCGGACAGCACAGATACGCAGTATTTT.

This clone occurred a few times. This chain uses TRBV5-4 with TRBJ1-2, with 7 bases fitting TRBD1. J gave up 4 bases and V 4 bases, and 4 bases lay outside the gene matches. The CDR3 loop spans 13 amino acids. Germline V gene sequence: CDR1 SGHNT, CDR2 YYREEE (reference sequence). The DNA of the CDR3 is TGTGCCAGCAGCATACAGGGGCCCTATGGCTACACCTTC. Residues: CASSIQGPYGYTF.

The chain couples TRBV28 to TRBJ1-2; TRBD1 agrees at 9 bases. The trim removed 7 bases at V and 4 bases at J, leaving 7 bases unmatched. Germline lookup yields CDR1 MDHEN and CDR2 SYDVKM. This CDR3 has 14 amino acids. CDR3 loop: CASTPDRGTYGYTF. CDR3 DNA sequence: TGTGCCAGCACCCCTGACAGGGGGACCTATGGCTACACCTTC.

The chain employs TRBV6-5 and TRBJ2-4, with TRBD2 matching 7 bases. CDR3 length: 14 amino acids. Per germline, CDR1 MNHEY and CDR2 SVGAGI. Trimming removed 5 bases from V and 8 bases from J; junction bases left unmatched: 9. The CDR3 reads CASSTGGAGYIQYF. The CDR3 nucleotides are TGTGCCAGCAGTACGGGAGGTGCTGGGTACATTCAGTACTTC.

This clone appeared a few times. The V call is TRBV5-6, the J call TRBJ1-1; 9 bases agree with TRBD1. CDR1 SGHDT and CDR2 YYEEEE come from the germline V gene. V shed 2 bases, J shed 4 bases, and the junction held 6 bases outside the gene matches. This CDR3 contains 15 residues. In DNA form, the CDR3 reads TGTGCCAGCAGCTTCTTTGACAGGGGGGGCACTGAAGCTTTCTTT. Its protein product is CASSFFDRGGTEAFF.

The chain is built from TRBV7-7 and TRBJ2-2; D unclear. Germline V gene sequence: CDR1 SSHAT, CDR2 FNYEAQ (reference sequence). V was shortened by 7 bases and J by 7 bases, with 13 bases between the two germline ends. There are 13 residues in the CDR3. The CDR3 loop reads CASTPMGIGELFF. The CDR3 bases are TGTGCCAGCACCCCAATGGGGATCGGGGAGCTGTTTTTT.

The CDR3 is CASRSGSNQPQHF. The CDR3 DNA sequence: TGTGCCAGCAGGAGCGGGAGCAATCAGCCCCAGCATTTT. The genes are TRBV6-5 and TRBJ1-5; the D is unclear. Trimming removed 6 bases at V and 1 base at J, with 7 bases between. This CDR3 is built from 13 residues. The germline gives CDR1 MNHEY, CDR2 SVGAGI.

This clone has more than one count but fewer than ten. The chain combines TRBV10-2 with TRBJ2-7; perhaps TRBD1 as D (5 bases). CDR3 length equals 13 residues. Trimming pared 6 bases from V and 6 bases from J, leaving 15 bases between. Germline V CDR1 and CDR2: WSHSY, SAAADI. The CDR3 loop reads CASREQGPSEQYF. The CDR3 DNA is TGCGCCAGCAGGGAGCAGGGCCCCTCCGAGCAGTACTTC.

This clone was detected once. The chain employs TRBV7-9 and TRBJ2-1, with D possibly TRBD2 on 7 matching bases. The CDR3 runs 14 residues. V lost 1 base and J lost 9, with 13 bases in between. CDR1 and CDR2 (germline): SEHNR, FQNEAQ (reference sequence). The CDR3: CASSLGGGAGEQFF. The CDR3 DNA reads TGTGCCAGCAGCTTAGGTGGGGGGGCCGGTGAGCAGTTCTTC.

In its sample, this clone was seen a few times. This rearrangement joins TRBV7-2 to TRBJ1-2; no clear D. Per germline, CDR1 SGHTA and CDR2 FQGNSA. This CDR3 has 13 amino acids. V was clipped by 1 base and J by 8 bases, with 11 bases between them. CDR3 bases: TGTGCCAGCAGCTTAGGGAGATCGTTAGGCTACACCTTC. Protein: CASSLGRSLGYTF.

Here the CDR3 reads CASSRGGSAGEQYF. The CDR3, as DNA: TGTGCCAGCAGTCGTGGGGGGTCGGCAGGGGAGCAGTACTTC. The rearrangement uses TRBV7-2 and TRBJ2-7; a possible D gene is TRBD2 (6 bases). The CDR3 sequence is 14 residues long. CDR1 SGHTA and CDR2 FQGNSA come from the germline V gene. Trimming stripped 6 bases from V and 7 bases from J, with 19 bases between.

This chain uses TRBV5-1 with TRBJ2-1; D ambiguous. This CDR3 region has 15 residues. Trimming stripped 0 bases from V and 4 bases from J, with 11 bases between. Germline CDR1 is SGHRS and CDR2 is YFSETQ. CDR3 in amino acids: CASSLARSGYNEQFF. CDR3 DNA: TGCGCCAGCAGCTTGGCCAGGTCAGGATACAATGAGCAGTTCTTC.

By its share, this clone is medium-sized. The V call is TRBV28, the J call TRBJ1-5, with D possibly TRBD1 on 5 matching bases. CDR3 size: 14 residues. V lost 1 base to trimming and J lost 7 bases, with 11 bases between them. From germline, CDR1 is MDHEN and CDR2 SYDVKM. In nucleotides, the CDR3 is TGTGCCAGCAGTTTATTTTGGGGGTCCCAGCCCCAGCATTTT. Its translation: CASSLFWGSQPQHF.

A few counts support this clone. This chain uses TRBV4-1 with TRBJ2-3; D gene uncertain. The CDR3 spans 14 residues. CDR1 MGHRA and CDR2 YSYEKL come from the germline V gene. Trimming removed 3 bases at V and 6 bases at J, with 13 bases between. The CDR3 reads CASSQIELADTQYF. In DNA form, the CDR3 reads TGCGCCAGCAGCCAGATCGAACTGGCGGATACGCAGTATTTT.

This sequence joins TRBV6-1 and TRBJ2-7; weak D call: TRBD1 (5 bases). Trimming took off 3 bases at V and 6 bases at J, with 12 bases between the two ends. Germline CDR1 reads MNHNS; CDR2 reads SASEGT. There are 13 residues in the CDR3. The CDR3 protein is CASSDQGWGEQYF. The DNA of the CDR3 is TGTGCCAGCAGTGATCAGGGATGGGGCGAGCAGTACTTC.

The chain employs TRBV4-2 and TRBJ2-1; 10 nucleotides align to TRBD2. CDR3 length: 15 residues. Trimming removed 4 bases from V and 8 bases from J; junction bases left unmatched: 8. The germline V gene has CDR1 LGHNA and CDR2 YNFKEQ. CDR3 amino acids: CASSPAGTSDYEQFF. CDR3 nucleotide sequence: TGTGCCAGCAGCCCCGCCGGGACTAGCGACTATGAGCAGTTCTTC.

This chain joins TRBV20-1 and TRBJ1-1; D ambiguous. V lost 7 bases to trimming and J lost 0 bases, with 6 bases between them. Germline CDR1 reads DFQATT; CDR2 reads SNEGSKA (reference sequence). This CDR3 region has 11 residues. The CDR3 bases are TGCAGTGGACGGGTGAACACTGAAGCTTTCTTT. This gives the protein CSGRVNTEAFF.

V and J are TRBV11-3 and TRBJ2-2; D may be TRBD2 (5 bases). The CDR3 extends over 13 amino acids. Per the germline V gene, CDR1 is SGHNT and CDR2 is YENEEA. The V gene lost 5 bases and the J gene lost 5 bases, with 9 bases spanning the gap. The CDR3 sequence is CASSAGVTGELFF. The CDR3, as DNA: TGTGCCAGCAGCGCCGGGGTAACCGGGGAGCTGTTTTTT.

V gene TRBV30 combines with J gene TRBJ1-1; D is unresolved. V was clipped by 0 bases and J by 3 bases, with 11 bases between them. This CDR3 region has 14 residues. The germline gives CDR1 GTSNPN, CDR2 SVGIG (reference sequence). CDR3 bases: TGTGCCTGGAGTGTAGCGTTGGGTTACACTGAAGCTTTCTTT. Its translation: CAWSVALGYTEAFF.

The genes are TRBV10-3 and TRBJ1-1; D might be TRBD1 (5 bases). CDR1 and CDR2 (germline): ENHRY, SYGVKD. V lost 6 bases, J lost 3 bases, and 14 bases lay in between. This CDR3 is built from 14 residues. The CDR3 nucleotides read TGTGCCATCAGGGAGACGGCGGGGGACACTGAAGCTTTCTTT. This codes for CAIRETAGDTEAFF.

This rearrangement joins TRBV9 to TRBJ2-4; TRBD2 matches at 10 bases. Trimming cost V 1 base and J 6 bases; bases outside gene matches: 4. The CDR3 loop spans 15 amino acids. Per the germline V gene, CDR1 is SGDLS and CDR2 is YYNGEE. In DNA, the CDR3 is TGTGCCAGCAGCGTAAATAGCGGGAGGCCAAACATTCAGTACTTC. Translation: CASSVNSGRPNIQYF.